The entry that follows covers one T cell receptor (beta chain) sequence. The CDR3 is 16 amino acids. Trimming cost V 0 bases and J 3 bases; bases outside gene matches: 0. Germline V lookup: CDR1 MNHNY, CDR2 SVGAGI (reference sequence). The data belong to a study of siplizumab effects on memory and regulatory T cells. Produced via immunoSEQ multiplex PCR; TCRdb's table is partial and in-frame only. The table shows approximately 60,000 clones, with 95% to 98% occurring only once. The chain employs TRBV6-6 and TRBJ2-3, with 13 bases aligning to TRBD2. Source material: naive CD8+ T cells sorted from blood. This TCR came from a human donor in good health. The CDR3 nucleotides are TGTGCCAGCAGTTACTCACTAGCGGGGGGGACAGATACGCAGTATTTT. The encoded protein is CASSYSLAGGTDTQYF.